This T cell receptor (beta chain) was profiled in a study of shared clonotypes between healthy human individuals. It was CD45RO-negative cells, positively selected for CCR7, that made up naive CD8 cells, with terminally differentiated effector memory CD45RA+ cells excluded. Each sample came from a Caucasian adult donor living in Nashville, Tennessee. This CDR3 is 15 amino acids long. Trimming took off 0 bases at V and 5 bases at J, with 12 bases between the two ends. CDR1 is LGHNA, CDR2 YSLEER, per germline. Deep level was the assay's run setting. Method: immunoSEQ multiplex PCR; TCRdb's copy keeps in-frame clones and lacks some. The table shows about 2.2 million clones, with 93% occurring only once.

The source material was naive CD8+ T cells from PBMCs. The sequence came from a man between 18 and 35 years old in good health. Some clones in this sample may be carry-over from other donors' samples. V usage is TRBV4-3 and J usage is TRBJ2-3; D gene ambiguous. In nucleotides, the CDR3 is TGCGCCAGCAGCCAAGAACCTCTCATTGGAGATACGCAGTATTTT. Its protein is CASSQEPLIGDTQYF.